This entry features one T cell receptor beta chain sequence. This CDR3 spans 17 amino acids. Germline CDR1 SGDLS, CDR2 YYNGEE. The ends lost 0 bases at V and 3 bases at J; junction bases unmatched: 4. The assay was immunoSEQ multiplex PCR, and TCRdb's table has in-frame clones only and misses some. The sample lists over 150,000 clones, approximately 94% seen once, with roughly 1.3% in the top ten. This specimen belongs to a study of control samples from healthy donors and cancer patients. Sequencing was done on a sample of blood. The receptor was derived from a woman younger than 35 in good health. The chain couples TRBV9 to TRBJ2-1; 12 bases are a match to TRBD2. In nucleotides, the CDR3 is TGTGCCAGCAGCGTAGGACTAGCGGGGGACTTCTACAATGAGCAGTTCTTC. Translation gives CASSVGLAGDFYNEQFF.